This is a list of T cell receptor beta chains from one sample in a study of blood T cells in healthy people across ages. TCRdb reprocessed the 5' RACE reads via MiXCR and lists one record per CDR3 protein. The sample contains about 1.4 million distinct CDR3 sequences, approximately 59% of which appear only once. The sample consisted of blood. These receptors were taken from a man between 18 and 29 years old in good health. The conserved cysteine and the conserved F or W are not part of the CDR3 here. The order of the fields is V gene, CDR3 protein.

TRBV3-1	ASSQGLAGEHSYNEQF
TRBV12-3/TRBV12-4	ASSLAPRVYGYT
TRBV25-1	ASSGGRPGYGYT
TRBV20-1	SARDLGTSGQETQY
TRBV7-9	ASSDPSGTATSYEQY
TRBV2	AGKSGTANIQY
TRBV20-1	SARDPTGVTDYT
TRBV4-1	ASSHQGMNTEAF
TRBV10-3	AISEGGYGETQY
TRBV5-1	ASSLGAPGDNEQF
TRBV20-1	SATRGRGTQETQF
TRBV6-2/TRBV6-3	ASSYADGAYEQY
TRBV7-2	ASRAGSYQETQY
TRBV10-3	AISTQRSNTEAF
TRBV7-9	ASSSSRLAPLENEQF
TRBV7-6	ASSLASAGGNEQF
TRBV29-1	SSRTGGDTEAF
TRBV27	ASRLRSGADTQY
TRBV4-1	ASSPEPGQGALGDEQY
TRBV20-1	SASPGGNEQF
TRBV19	ASSWGGLRRDQPQH
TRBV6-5	ASSYAPPGEGTGELF